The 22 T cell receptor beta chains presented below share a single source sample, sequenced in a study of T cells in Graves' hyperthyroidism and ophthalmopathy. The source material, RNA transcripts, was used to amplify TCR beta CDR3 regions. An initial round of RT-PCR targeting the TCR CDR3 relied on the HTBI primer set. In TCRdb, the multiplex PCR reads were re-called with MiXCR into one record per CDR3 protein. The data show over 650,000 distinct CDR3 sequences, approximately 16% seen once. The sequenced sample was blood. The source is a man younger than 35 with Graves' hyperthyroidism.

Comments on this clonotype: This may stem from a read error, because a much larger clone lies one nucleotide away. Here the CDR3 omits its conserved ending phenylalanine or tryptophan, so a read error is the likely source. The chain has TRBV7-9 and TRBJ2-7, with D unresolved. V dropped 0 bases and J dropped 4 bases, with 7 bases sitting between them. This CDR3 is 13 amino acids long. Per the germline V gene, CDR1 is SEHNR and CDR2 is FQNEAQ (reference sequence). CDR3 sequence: CASSLAMAYEQYL. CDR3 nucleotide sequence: TGTGCCAGCAGCTTAGCAATGGCGTACGAGCAGTACCTC.

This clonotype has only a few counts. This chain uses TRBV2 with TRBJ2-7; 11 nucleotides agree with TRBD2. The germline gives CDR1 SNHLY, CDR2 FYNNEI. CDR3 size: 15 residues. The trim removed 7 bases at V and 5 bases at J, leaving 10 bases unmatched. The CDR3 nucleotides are TGTGCCAGCAAAATTATAGCGGGAGGGCATAACGAGCAGTACTTC. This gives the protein CASKIIAGGHNEQYF.

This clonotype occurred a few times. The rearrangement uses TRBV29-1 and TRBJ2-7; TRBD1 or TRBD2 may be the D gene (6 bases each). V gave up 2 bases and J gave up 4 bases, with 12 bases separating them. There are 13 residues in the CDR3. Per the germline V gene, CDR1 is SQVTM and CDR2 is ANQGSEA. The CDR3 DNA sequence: TGCAGCGTTGAATACACAGGGAGGTACGAGCAGTACTTC. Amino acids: CSVEYTGRYEQYF.

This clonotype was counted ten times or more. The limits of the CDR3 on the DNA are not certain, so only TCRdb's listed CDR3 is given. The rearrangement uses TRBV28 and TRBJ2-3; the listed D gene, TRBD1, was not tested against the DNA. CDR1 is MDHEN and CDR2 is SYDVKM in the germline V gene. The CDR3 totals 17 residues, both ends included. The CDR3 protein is CASSTSDRGRFEDTQYF.

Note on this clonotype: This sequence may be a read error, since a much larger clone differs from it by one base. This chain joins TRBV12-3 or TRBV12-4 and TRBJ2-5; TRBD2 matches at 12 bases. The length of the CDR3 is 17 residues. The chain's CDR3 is CASTIFRLAGEQESQYF. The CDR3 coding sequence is TGTGCCAGCACCATATTTCGACTAGCGGGAGAGCAAGAGTCCCAGTACTTC.

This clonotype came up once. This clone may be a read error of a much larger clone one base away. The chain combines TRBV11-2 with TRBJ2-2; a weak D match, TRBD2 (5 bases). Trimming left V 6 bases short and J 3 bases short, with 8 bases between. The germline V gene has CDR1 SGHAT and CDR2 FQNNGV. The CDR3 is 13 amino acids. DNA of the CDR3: TGTGCCAGCAGGTTCGGGGACACCGGGGAGCTGTTTTTT. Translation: CASRFGDTGELFF.

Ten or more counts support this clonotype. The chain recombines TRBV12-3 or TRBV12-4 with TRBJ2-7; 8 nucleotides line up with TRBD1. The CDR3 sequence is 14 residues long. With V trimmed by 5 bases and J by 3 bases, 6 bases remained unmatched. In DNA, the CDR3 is TGTGCCAGCAGTGGAGACAGGGGATTCTACGAGCAGTACTTC. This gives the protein CASSGDRGFYEQYF.

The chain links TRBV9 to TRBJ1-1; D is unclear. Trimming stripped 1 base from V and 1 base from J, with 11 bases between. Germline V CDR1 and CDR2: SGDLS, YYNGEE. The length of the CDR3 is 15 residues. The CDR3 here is CASSVNGLANTEAFF. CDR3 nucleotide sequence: TGTGCCAGCAGCGTAAATGGTCTGGCGAACACTGAAGCTTTCTTT.

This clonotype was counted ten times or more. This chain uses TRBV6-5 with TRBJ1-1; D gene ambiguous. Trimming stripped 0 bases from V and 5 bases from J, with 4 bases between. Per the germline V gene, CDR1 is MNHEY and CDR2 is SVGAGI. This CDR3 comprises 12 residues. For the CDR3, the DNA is TGTGCCAGCAGTTACTCGAGGACTGAAGCTTTCTTT. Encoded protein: CASSYSRTEAFF.

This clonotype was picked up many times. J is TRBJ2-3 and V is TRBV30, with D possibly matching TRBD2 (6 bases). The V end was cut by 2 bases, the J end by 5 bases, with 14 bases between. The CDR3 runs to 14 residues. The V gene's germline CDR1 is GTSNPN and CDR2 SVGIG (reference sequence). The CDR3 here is CAWSQTSHLDTQYF. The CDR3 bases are TGTGCCTGGAGTCAAACTAGCCACTTAGATACGCAGTATTTT.

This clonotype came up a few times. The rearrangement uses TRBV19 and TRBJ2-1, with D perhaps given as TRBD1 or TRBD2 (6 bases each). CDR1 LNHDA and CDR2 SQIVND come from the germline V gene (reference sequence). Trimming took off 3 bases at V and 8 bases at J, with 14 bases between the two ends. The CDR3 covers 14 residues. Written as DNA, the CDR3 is TGTGCCAGTAGTATCGGCAGGGGCGGGGATGAGCAGTTCTTC. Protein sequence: CASSIGRGGDEQFF.

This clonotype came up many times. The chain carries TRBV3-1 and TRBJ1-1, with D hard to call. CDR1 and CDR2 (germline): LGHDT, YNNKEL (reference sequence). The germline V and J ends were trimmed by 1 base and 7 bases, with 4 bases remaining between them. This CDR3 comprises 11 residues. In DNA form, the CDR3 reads TGTGCCAGCAGCCAAGGAGGTGAAGCTTTCTTT. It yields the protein CASSQGGEAFF.

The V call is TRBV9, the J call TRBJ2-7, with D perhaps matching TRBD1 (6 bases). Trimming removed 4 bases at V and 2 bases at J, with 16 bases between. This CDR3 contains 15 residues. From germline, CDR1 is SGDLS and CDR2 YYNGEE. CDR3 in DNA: TGTGCCAGCAGCCCTGACCCGGACAGACCCTACGAGCAGTACTTC. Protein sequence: CASSPDPDRPYEQYF.

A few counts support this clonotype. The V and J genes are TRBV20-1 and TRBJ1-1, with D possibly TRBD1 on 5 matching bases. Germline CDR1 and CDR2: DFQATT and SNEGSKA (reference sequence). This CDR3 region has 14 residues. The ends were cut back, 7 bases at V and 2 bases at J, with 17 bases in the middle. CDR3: CSDKRGSSNTEAFF. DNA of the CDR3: TGCAGTGATAAGAGGGGCAGCTCCAACACTGAAGCTTTCTTT.

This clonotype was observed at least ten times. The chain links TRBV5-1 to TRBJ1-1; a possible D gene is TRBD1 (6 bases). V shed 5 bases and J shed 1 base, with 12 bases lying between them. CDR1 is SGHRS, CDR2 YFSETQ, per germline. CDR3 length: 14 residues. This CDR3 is CASSYRDKNTEAFF. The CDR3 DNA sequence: TGCGCCAGCAGTTACCGGGACAAGAACACTGAAGCTTTCTTT.

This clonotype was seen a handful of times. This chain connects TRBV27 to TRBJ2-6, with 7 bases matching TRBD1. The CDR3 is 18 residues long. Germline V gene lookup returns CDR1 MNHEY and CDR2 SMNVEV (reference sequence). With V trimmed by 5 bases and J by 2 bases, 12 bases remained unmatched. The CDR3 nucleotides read TGTGCCAGCAGTCTCAGGGGACAGTTGTTGACTGGGGCCAACGTCCTGACTTTC. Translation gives CASSLRGQLLTGANVLTF.

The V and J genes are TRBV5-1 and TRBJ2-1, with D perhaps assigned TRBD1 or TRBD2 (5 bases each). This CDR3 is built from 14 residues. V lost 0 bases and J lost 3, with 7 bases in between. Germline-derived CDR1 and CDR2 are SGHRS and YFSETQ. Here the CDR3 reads CASSLGDGYNEQFF. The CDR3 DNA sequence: TGCGCCAGCAGCTTGGGGGACGGCTACAATGAGCAGTTCTTC.

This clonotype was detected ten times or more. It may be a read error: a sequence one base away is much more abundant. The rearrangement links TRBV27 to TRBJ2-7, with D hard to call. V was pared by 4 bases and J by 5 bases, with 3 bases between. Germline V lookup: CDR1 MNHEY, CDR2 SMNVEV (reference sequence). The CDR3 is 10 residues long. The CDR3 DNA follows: TGTGCCAGCAGTTCCAACGAGCAGTACTTC. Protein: CASSSNEQYF.

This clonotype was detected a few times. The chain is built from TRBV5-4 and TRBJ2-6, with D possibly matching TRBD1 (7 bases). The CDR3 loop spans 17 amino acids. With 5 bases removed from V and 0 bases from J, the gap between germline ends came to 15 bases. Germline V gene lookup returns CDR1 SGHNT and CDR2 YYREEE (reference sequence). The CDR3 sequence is CASSRGAGGSGANVLTF. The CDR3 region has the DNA TGTGCCAGCAGTCGCGGGGCAGGGGGCTCTGGGGCCAACGTCCTGACTTTC.

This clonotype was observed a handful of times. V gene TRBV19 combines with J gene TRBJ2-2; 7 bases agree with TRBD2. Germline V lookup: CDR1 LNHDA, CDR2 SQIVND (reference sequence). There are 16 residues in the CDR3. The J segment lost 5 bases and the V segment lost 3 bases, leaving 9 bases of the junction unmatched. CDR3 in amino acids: CASSMSGGRGTGELFF. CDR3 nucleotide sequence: TGTGCCAGTAGTATGTCGGGCGGGAGAGGGACCGGGGAGCTGTTTTTT. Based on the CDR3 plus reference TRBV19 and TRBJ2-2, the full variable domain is DGGITQSPKYLFRKEGQNVTLSCEQNLNHDAMYWYRQDPGQGLRLIYYSQIVNDFQKGDIAEGYSVSREKKESFPLTVTSAQKNPTAFYLCASSMSGGRGTGELFFGEGSRLTVL.

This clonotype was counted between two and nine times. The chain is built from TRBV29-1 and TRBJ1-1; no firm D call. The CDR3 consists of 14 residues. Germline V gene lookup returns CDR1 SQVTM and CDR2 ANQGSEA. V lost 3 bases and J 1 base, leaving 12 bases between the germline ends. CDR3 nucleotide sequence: TGCAGCGTTGAGGGCAGGCTAACGAACACTGAAGCTTTCTTT. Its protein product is CSVEGRLTNTEAFF.

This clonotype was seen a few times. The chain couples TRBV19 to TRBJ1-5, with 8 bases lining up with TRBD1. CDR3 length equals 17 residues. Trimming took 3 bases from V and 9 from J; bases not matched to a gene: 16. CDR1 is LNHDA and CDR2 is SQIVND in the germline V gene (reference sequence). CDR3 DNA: TGTGCCAGTAGTATCACGGGACAGGTATCGCGGAGGTTGCCCCAGCATTTT. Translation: CASSITGQVSRRLPQHF. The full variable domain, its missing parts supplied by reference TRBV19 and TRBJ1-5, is DGGITQSPKYLFRKEGQNVTLSCEQNLNHDAMYWYRQDPGQGLRLIYYSQIVNDFQKGDIAEGYSVSREKKESFPLTVTSAQKNPTAFYLCASSITGQVSRRLPQHFGDGTRLSIL.